Sequencing of this T cell receptor beta chain was carried out in a study of monozygotic twins with inflammatory bowel disease (dated by TCRdb to about 2019). Concerning the study at large: The complete study included about 28 monozygotic twin pairs: 19 IBD-discordant Danish pairs and nine German pairs, of which four were IBD-concordant and five were IBD-discordant. Each individual had, on average, about 151 000 unique TCRalpha sequences and 181 000 unique TCRbeta sequences available for analysis. Disease-associated traits were sought mainly through comparisons between IBD patients and their genetically identical healthy co-twins within discordant pairs. General conclusions and limits of the study: Distinction between different T cell subtypes could not be achieved in the analysis. Measured by the inverse Simpson index, TCRbeta repertoire diversity was lower in IBD patients than in their healthy co-twins. Background noise and inter-individual variability may have been introduced into the repertoires by the differing immunosuppressive treatments among patients. Repertoire similarity did not differ between concordant and discordant twins, possibly due to limited statistical power. No single strong signal or clonotype linked to IBD turned up in the results, so the idea that one exists was not supported. Compared with healthy twins, IBD patients had fewer clonotypes in common with other individuals, a difference most pronounced in patients showing signs of disease activity.

Library creation used 5' RACE. Preparation of each TCR library used approximately 3,700 ng of total RNA. For each sample, cDNA synthesis was carried out in eight separate reactions using SMARTScribe reverse transcriptase. Unique molecular identifiers containing a 6-nucleotide sample barcode were introduced through template switching during cDNA synthesis. TCRalpha and TCRbeta cDNA was amplified in two nested PCRs of roughly 16 and 10 cycles, and bead purification was carried out after each PCR. Before amplification, the cDNA was treated with uracil DNA-glycosylase and purified using the QIAquick PCR purification kit. The second PCR was the step at which Illumina TruSeq-compatible adapters and sample-specific barcodes were added. TapeStation and Qubit were used to check library quality and concentration, and around 5 ng of each library went into the pool. Pooled libraries were sequenced on an Illumina HiSeq2500 single-index Rapid Run with 2 x 100 bp reads and custom sequencing primers. The published analysis was carried out like this. MiGEC version 1.2.6 was used for UMI-based consensus assembly, which corrected PCR and sequencing errors. V(D)J alignment, clonotype assembly and CDR3 extraction were performed with MiXCR version 2.1.1. To normalise gene usage, clonotype sharing and MAIT/NKT TCR abundance, the top 1000, 10 000 and 20 000 clonotypes in each sample were analysed. After downsampling to 27 000 UMIs, diversity was calculated as the inverse Simpson index using the vegan R package. Statistical testing used paired Mann-Whitney U tests on the discordant twin pairs and applied Benjamini-Hochberg correction for multiple testing. TCRdb reprocessed the reads and provides one entry for every CDR3 protein sequence; no DNA is given. The V and J calls and clone size are TCRdb's, not the authors'. This specimen's table enumerates approximately 120,000 distinct CDR3 sequences. The biggest ten clones account for around 12% of the sample.

Turning to this clonotype: The antigen this receptor binds is unknown.

CDR1 and CDR2 (DFQATT, SNEGSKA) derive from the germline V gene (reference sequence). From the cysteine up to the phenylalanine, the CDR3 has a length of 12 residues. This entry has no DNA. From each donor, a roughly 2.5 ml peripheral blood sample was drawn into PAXgene tubes and stored at -80 degrees C. Total RNA was isolated from whole blood with the PAXgene blood miRNA kit on an automated QIAcube, without T cell sorting. Peripheral blood from monozygotic twin pairs who were concordant or discordant for inflammatory bowel disease underwent deep TCRalpha and TCRbeta repertoire profiling using unique molecular barcoding. Smoking habits were recorded for all twin pairs, and each individual was classified as a current, former or never smoker.

This TCR derives from a human donor with ulcerative colitis or Crohn's disease, or a healthy co-twin of an affected twin (not recorded which). Recombination joined TRBV20-1 with TRBJ2-3; there is no DNA to check the TCRdb D call of TRBD1. Material: blood. The CDR3 protein: CSARVGGDTQYF.